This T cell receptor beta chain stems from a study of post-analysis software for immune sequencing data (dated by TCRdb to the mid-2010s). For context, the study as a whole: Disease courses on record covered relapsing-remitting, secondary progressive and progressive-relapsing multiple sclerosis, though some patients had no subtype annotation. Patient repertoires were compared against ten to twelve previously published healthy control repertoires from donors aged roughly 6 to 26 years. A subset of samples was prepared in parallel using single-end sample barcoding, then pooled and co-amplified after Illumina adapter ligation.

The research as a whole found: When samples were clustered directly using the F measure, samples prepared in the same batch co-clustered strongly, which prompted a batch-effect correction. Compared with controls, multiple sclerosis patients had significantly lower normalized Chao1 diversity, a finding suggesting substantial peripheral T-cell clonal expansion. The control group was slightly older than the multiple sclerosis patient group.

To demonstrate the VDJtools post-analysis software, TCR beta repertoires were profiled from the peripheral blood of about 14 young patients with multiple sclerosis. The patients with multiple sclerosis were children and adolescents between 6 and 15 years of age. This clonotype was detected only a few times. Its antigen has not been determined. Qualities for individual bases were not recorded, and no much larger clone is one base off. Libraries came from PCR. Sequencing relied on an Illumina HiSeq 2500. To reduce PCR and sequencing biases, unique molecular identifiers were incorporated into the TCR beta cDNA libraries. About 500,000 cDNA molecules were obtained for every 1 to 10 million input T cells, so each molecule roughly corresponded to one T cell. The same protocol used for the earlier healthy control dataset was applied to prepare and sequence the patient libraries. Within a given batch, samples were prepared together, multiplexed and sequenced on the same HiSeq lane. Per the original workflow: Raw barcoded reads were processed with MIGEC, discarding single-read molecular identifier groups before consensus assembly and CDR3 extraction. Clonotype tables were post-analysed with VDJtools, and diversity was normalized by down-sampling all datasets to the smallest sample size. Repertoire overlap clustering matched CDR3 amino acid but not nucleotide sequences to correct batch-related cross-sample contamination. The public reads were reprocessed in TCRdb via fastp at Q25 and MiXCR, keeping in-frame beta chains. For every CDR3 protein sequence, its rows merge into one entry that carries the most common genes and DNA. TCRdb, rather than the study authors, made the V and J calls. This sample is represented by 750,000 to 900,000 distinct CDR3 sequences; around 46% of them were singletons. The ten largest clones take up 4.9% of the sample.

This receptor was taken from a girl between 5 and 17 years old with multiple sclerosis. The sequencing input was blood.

The CDR3 reads CASSSIGQGPPTNEKLFF. The DNA reads as follows: TGTGCCAGCAGTTCCATAGGACAGGGGCCCCCAACTAATGAAAAACTGTTTTTT. In this chain, TRBV6-5 is recombined with TRBJ1-4, with 9 bases matching TRBD1. The CDR3 measures 18 amino acids from cysteine to phenylalanine. Only the CDR3 DNA stays, 54 bases, in frame from base 1. In the germline V gene, CDR1 corresponds to MNHEY and CDR2 to SVGAGI. V trim: 4 bases; J trim: 0 bases; unmatched bases: 9.